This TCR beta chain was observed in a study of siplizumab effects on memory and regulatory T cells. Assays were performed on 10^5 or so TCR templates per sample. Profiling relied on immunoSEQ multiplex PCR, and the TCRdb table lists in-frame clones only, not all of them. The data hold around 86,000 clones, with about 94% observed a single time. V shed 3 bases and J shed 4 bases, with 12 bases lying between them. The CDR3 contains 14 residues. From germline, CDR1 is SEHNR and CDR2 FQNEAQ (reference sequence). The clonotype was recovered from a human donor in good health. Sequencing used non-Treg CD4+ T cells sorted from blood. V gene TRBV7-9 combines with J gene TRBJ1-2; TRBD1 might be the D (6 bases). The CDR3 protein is CASSFPGTSYGYTF. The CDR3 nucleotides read TGTGCCAGCAGCTTCCCGGGGACATCCTATGGCTACACCTTC.